The 30 T cell receptor beta chains given below trace back to one sample, sequenced in a study of molecular identifiers for immune sequencing clone quantification. MiXCR was run by TCRdb on the PCR reads, yielding one entry per CDR3 protein. This table has around 2,500 distinct CDR3 sequences, roughly 25% appearing once. The sequenced sample consisted of naive CD8+ T cells from blood, with Jurkat cell RNA spiked in. Subset: FACS-sorted CD8+CD4-CCR7+CD45RA+ naive T cells. Receptors were obtained from a human donor in good health. Some libraries in this study had Jurkat cell RNA spiked in.

This clonotype was detected a few times. V gene TRBV11-2 combines with J gene TRBJ2-7; 10 bases are a match to TRBD1. The CDR3 consists of 14 residues. The ends lost 3 bases at V and 9 bases at J; junction bases unmatched: 8. The germline CDR1 and CDR2 sequences are SGHAT and FQNNGV. DNA of the CDR3: TGTGCCAGCAGCTTGACAGGGGGCGCTTCTCTGCAGTACTTC. It is translated as CASSLTGGASLQYF.

CDR3 in DNA: TGTGCCAGCAGCTTAAATGAGTGGGGTTGGACAGGGAGCCAGCCCCAGCATTTT. This gives the protein CASSLNEWGWTGSQPQHF. The gene calls are TRBV7-2 and TRBJ1-5, with 8 nucleotides matching TRBD1. The CDR3 length is 18 residues. J lost 7 bases, V lost 2 bases, and 16 bases had no gene match. Germline CDR1 and CDR2: SGHTA and FQGNSA.

This clonotype was counted only a few times. The rearrangement joins TRBV11-3 to TRBJ2-3; D gene uncertain. Trimming removed 2 bases at V and 0 bases at J, with 15 bases between. The CDR3 contains 17 residues. CDR1 is SGHNT and CDR2 is YENEEA in the germline V gene. Here the CDR3 DNA reads TGTGCCAGCAGCTTATTCCCTCCGGACCCCAGCACAGATACGCAGTATTTT. It specifies CASSLFPPDPSTDTQYF.

V usage is TRBV28 and J usage is TRBJ2-2, with 8 positions matching TRBD2. Per germline, CDR1 MDHEN and CDR2 SYDVKM. CDR3 length: 15 amino acids. The ends lost 7 bases at V and 4 bases at J; junction bases unmatched: 8. The chain's CDR3 is CASNLGRGVTGELFF. In DNA, the CDR3 is TGTGCCAGCAACCTCGGGAGGGGTGTCACCGGGGAGCTGTTTTTT.

Relative to its sample, this clonotype is medium-sized. This chain connects TRBV6-2 or TRBV6-3 to TRBJ2-2, with TRBD2 matching 13 bases. V shed 4 bases, J shed 3 bases, and the junction held 5 bases outside the gene matches. CDR3 length equals 17 residues. Germline CDR1 MNHEY, CDR2 SVGEGT. The CDR3 spells CASSSPGLAGYTGELFF. The CDR3 DNA is TGTGCCAGCAGTTCTCCGGGACTAGCGGGATACACCGGGGAGCTGTTTTTT.

By sample fraction, this clonotype is medium-sized. The chain has TRBV29-1 and TRBJ1-2; a weak D match, TRBD1 (5 bases). Looked up from germline, CDR1 is SQVTM and CDR2 is ANQGSEA. V gave up 6 bases and J gave up 2 bases, with 28 bases separating them. CDR3 length equals 18 residues. CDR3 amino acids: CSVDRGPRGEGSNYGYTF. The CDR3 DNA reads TGCAGCGTAGATCGTGGACCTAGGGGAGAAGGTTCCAACTATGGCTACACCTTC.

This clonotype is categorized as medium-sized. The chain is built from TRBV28 and TRBJ2-7, with 7 bases matching TRBD1. The CDR3 loop spans 11 amino acids. The V segment lost 5 bases and the J segment 7 bases; nucleotides outside the gene matches: 2. Germline V CDR1 and CDR2: MDHEN, SYDVKM. Here the CDR3 DNA reads TGTGCCAGCAGTGGGACAGCTGAGCAGTACTTC. It codes for CASSGTAEQYF.

The chain uses TRBV7-9 and TRBJ1-1; tentative D call: TRBD1 (6 bases). The germline V gene has CDR1 SEHNR and CDR2 FQNEAQ (reference sequence). V was pared by 6 bases and J by 11 bases, with 19 bases between. CDR3 length: 13 residues. The CDR3 loop is CASSDTGNTGAFF. CDR3 DNA sequence: TGTGCCAGCAGTGATACAGGGAACACTGGTGCTTTCTTT.

In DNA, the CDR3 is TGTGCCAGCAGCTTAACCTACACAGATACGCAGTATTTT. It encodes CASSLTYTDTQYF. The chain is built from TRBV7-9 and TRBJ2-3; D not resolved. V was cut by 2 bases and J by 2 bases, with 5 bases left in between. The CDR3 has 13 residues. CDR1 is SEHNR, CDR2 FQNEAQ, per germline (reference sequence).

Concerning this clonotype itself: One base away lies a much larger clone, so this may be a sequencing read error. The chain carries TRBV11-2 and TRBJ2-2, with a possible D match to TRBD2 (5 bases). Germline CDR1 reads SGHAT; CDR2 reads FQNNGV. The CDR3 spans 17 residues. The DNA of the CDR3 is TGTGCCAGCAGCCCGAGGACCCTAGTCGGGTACACCGGGGAGCCGTTTTTT. Amino acids: CASSPRTLVGYTGEPFF.

This clonotype is judged large. The V and J genes are TRBV4-1 and TRBJ2-3, with 9 bases fitting TRBD2. Germline-derived CDR1 and CDR2 are MGHRA and YSYEKL. The CDR3 has 15 residues. Trimming at V came to 3 bases and at J to 4 bases, leaving 5 bases not matched to a gene. The CDR3 coding sequence is TGCGCCAGCAGCCAGCGGGAGGGTGCAGCAGATACGCAGTATTTT. This encodes CASSQREGAADTQYF.

This clonotype was seen a few times. One base away lies a much larger clone, so this may be a sequencing read error. Since the CDR3 does not end with the conserved phenylalanine or tryptophan, this likely comes from a read error. The gene calls are TRBV28 and TRBJ2-1; D unresolved. Trimming removed 2 bases at V and 2 bases at J, with 10 bases between. The germline CDR1 and CDR2 sequences are MDHEN and SYDVKM. This CDR3 has 15 residues. The CDR3 spells CASSLPHIPYNEQFL. Written as DNA, the CDR3 is TGTGCCAGCAGTTTACCACACATTCCCTACAATGAGCAGTTCCTC.

This clonotype is medium-sized within its sample. V and J are TRBV28 and TRBJ2-3; weak D call: TRBD2 (6 bases). Germline V lookup: CDR1 MDHEN, CDR2 SYDVKM. This CDR3 has 14 amino acids. The V end lost 3 bases, the J end lost 3 bases, and 10 bases lay between the germline ends. CDR3 amino acids: CASSFVAGTDTQYF. In nucleotides, the CDR3 is TGTGCCAGCAGTTTTGTGGCGGGGACAGATACGCAGTATTTT.

The rearrangement links TRBV27 to TRBJ2-7; 8 bases line up with TRBD2. CDR3 size: 15 residues. The germline gives CDR1 MNHEY, CDR2 SMNVEV (reference sequence). V lost 4 bases and J lost 1; bases outside the gene matches: 6. As DNA, the CDR3 is TGTGCCAGCAGTTCGTGGACTAGCCGATCCTACGAGCAGTACTTC. Translation: CASSSWTSRSYEQYF.

This clonotype rates as medium-sized. CDR3 bases: TGTGCCAGCAGCGAACTAGTTGGGGGCGAGCAGTACTTC. This encodes CASSELVGGEQYF. This rearrangement joins TRBV7-9 to TRBJ2-7, with D perhaps matching TRBD1 or TRBD2 (5 bases each). Trimming took off 5 bases at V and 6 bases at J, with 14 bases between the two ends. Germline CDR1 and CDR2: SEHNR and FQNEAQ (reference sequence). The CDR3 runs to 13 residues.

About this clonotype: A single base separates this from a much larger clone, so it may be a read error. The rearrangement uses TRBV7-9 and TRBJ1-1; D is ambiguous. V was shortened by 4 bases and J by 11 bases, with 11 bases between the two germline ends. Germline CDR1 SEHNR, CDR2 FQNEAQ (reference sequence). The CDR3 loop spans 11 amino acids. Written as DNA, the CDR3 is TGTGCCAGCAGCTCTGGGGATGGGGCTTTCTTT. The encoded protein is CASSSGDGAFF.

This clonotype has just one count. A much larger clone differs by one base, so this may be a read error. The chain links TRBV15 to TRBJ2-7; D perhaps matches TRBD2 (6 bases). The CDR3 totals 14 residues. Germline CDR1 LNHNV, CDR2 YYDKDF (reference sequence). The CDR3 DNA reads TGTGTCACCAGCAGAGACGGGGGCTCCTACGAGCAGTACTTC. This gives the protein CVTSRDGGSYEQYF.

By frequency in the sample, this clonotype is medium-sized. The chain links TRBV4-1 to TRBJ2-2, with D possibly TRBD1 on 6 matching bases. V lost 4 bases to trimming and J lost 9 bases, with 12 bases between them. Germline V gene sequence: CDR1 MGHRA, CDR2 YSYEKL. This CDR3 has 13 amino acids. CDR3 protein: CASSPPGARELFF. The CDR3 DNA reads TGCGCCAGCAGCCCCCCAGGGGCCCGGGAGCTGTTTTTT.

This clonotype showed up just a few times. The V gene is TRBV20-1, the J gene TRBJ1-2; D is perhaps TRBD1 (5 bases). The CDR3 sequence is 13 residues long. Germline V CDR1 and CDR2: DFQATT, SNEGSKA (reference sequence). V lost 2 bases and J 4 bases, leaving 11 bases between the germline ends. The CDR3 region has the DNA TGCAGTGCTAGATGGGCGAGGGGCTATGGCTACACCTTC. Protein: CSARWARGYGYTF.

Sample share makes this clonotype medium-sized. V usage is TRBV19 and J usage is TRBJ2-1; D is uncertain. V was shortened by 1 base and J by 9 bases, with 10 bases between the two germline ends. This CDR3 is built from 13 residues. Looked up from germline, CDR1 is LNHDA and CDR2 is SQIVND (reference sequence). CDR3 coding DNA: TGTGCCAGTAGTATAGTTGCGGCTGGTGAGCAGTTCTTC. Amino acids: CASSIVAAGEQFF.

This clonotype is categorized as medium-sized. The CDR3 DNA follows: TGTGCCAGCAGCCCTGGACAGGGGTGGAGTGAGCAGTTCTTC. This sequence encodes CASSPGQGWSEQFF. The chain recombines TRBV5-6 with TRBJ2-1, with 9 positions matching TRBD1. J gave up 9 bases and V 4 bases, and 8 bases lay outside the gene matches. Looked up from germline, CDR1 is SGHDT and CDR2 is YYEEEE. The CDR3 spans 14 residues.

This clonotype is judged medium-sized. The genes are TRBV28 and TRBJ2-7, with 9 bases lining up with TRBD1. V shed 8 bases, J shed 2 bases, and the junction held 7 bases outside the gene matches. CDR3 length: 14 residues. CDR1 and CDR2 from the germline V gene are MDHEN and SYDVKM. CDR3 DNA sequence: TGTGCCAGCGTGCCTTACAGGGGGCCCTACGAGCAGTACTTC. As protein: CASVPYRGPYEQYF.

The chain links TRBV4-3 to TRBJ2-2; TRBD2 aligns across 8 bases. CDR3 length: 17 amino acids. CDR1 and CDR2 from the germline V gene are LGHNA and YSLEER. V gave up 0 bases and J gave up 6 bases; unmatched junction bases: 9. This chain's CDR3 is CASSQDGSRAGAGELFF. The CDR3 DNA is TGCGCCAGCAGCCAAGATGGAAGTAGAGCGGGGGCCGGGGAGCTGTTTTTT.

This rearrangement joins TRBV28 to TRBJ2-7; 9 bases agree with TRBD2. Germline V CDR1 and CDR2: MDHEN, SYDVKM. V was pared by 11 bases and J by 2 bases, with 10 bases of the junction left unmatched. This CDR3 has 14 amino acids. In nucleotides, the CDR3 is TGTGCCTCGCGGGGGGGCGGGAGTCCCTACGAGCAGTACTTC. It codes for CASRGGGSPYEQYF.

Comments on this clonotype: A read error may be the cause here, since a much bigger clone is one base away. The CDR3 protein is CSVERAGRGYEQYF. The CDR3 DNA is TGCAGCGTTGAAAGGGCGGGACGAGGCTACGAGCAGTACTTC. The chain uses TRBV29-1 and TRBJ2-7, with a weak D call TRBD2 (6 bases). V was trimmed by 2 bases and J by 3 bases, leaving 14 bases between them. The germline V gene encodes CDR1 SQVTM and CDR2 ANQGSEA. The CDR3 sequence is 14 residues long.

In its sample, this clonotype is large (0.1 to 1%). The V gene is TRBV20-1, the J gene TRBJ2-1, with TRBD2 as a possible D gene (5 bases). The V end was cut by 2 bases, the J end by 1 base, with 21 bases between. This CDR3 region has 18 residues. CDR1 is DFQATT and CDR2 is SNEGSKA in the germline V gene (reference sequence). CDR3 coding DNA: TGCAGTGCTAGACTCAGTTATGGTCTAGCTGTTTCCTACAATGAGCAGTTCTTC. This translates into CSARLSYGLAVSYNEQFF.

The rearrangement joins TRBV19 to TRBJ1-1; D is unresolved. The V end was cut by 5 bases, the J end by 1 base, with 8 bases between. Germline values: CDR1 LNHDA, CDR2 SQIVND (reference sequence). The CDR3 totals 13 residues. CDR3 in amino acids: CASSLATNTEAFF. DNA of the CDR3: TGTGCCAGTAGTTTAGCAACGAACACTGAAGCTTTCTTT.

This clonotype is medium-sized by share. The chain uses TRBV7-4 and TRBJ2-7; D not resolved. V was trimmed by 7 bases and J by 0 bases, leaving 13 bases between them. This CDR3 contains 14 residues. From germline, CDR1 is SGHVT and CDR2 SQSDAQ. CDR3 sequence: CASTPEYNSYEQYF. The CDR3 coding sequence is TGTGCCAGCACCCCAGAGTACAACTCCTACGAGCAGTACTTC.

This clonotype is medium-sized. The chain combines TRBV20-1 with TRBJ2-7; D is perhaps TRBD2 (6 bases). CDR1 DFQATT and CDR2 SNEGSKA come from the germline V gene (reference sequence). The CDR3 runs to 14 residues. With 4 bases removed from V and 0 bases from J, the gap between germline ends came to 13 bases. The CDR3 spells CSAILAYSSYEQYF. The DNA of the CDR3 is TGCAGTGCTATTCTAGCGTATAGCTCCTACGAGCAGTACTTC.

In its sample, this clonotype ranks as large. V gene TRBV7-9 combines with J gene TRBJ1-1, with D perhaps matching TRBD1 (5 bases). The CDR3 extends over 13 amino acids. Trimming took off 6 bases at V and 1 base at J, with 9 bases between the two ends. From germline, CDR1 is SEHNR and CDR2 FQNEAQ (reference sequence). The CDR3 nucleotides are TGTGCCAGCAGTGATACAGGGAACACTGAAGCTTTCTTT. This translates into CASSDTGNTEAFF.